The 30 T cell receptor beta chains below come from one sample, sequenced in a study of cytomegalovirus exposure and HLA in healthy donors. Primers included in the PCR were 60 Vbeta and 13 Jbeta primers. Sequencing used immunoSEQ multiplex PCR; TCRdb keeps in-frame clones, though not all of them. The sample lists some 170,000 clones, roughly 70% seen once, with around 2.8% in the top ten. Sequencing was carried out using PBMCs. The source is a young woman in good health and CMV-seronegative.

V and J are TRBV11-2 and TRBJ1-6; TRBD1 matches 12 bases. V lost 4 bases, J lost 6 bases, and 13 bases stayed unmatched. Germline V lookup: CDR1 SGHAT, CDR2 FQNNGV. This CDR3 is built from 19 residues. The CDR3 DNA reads TGTGCCAGCAGCTCCCGGGACAGGGGGCCTCAAGGGGGTAATTCACCCCTCCACTTT. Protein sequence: CASSSRDRGPQGGNSPLHF. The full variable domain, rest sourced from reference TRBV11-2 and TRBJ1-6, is EAGVAQSPRYKIIEKRQSVAFWCNPISGHATLYWYQQILGQGPKLLIQFQNNGVVDDSQLPKDRFSAERLKGVDSTLKIQPAKLEDSAVYLCASSSRDRGPQGGNSPLHFGNGTRLTVT.

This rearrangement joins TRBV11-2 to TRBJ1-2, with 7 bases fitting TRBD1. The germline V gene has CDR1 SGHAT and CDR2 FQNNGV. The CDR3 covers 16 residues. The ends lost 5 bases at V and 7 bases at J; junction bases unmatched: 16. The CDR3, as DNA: TGTGCCAGCAGCCCCGTCCGGAAACAGGGGTCGGCTGGCTACACCTTC. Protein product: CASSPVRKQGSAGYTF.

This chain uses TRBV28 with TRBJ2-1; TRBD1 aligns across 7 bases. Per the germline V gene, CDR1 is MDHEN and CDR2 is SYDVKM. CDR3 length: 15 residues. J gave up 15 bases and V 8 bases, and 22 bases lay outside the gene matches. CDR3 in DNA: TGTGCCAGCGGCAGCCGGGACAGCGTTTCAAAGTATCGGTTCTTC. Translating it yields CASGSRDSVSKYRFF.

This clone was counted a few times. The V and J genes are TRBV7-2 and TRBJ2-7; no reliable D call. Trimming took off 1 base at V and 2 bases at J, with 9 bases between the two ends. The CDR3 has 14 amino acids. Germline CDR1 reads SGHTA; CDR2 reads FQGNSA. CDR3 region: CASSLEPSPYEQYF. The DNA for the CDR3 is TGTGCCAGCAGCTTAGAGCCCTCCCCCTACGAGCAGTACTTC.

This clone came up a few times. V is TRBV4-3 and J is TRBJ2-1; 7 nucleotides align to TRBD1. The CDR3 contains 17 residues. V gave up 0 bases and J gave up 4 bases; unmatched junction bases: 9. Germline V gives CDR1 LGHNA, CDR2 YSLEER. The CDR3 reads CASSQDPGGRYYNEQFF. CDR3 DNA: TGCGCCAGCAGCCAAGACCCAGGGGGTCGATATTACAATGAGCAGTTCTTC.

The CDR3 loop reads CASGGNTYNEQFF. CDR3 sequence (DNA): TGTGCCAGCGGGGGGAACACCTACAATGAGCAGTTCTTC. The chain has TRBV6-6 and TRBJ2-1; TRBD2 might be the D (6 bases). CDR1 and CDR2 from the germline V gene are MNHNY and SVGAGI (reference sequence). Trimming removed 8 bases from V and 2 bases from J, with 10 bases in between. This CDR3 is 13 amino acids long.

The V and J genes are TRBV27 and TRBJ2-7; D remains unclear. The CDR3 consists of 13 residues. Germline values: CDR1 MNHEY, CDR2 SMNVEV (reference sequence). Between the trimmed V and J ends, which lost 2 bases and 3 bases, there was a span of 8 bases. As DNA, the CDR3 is TGTGCCAGCAGTTTAGAGGTCAGCTACGAGCAGTACTTC. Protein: CASSLEVSYEQYF.

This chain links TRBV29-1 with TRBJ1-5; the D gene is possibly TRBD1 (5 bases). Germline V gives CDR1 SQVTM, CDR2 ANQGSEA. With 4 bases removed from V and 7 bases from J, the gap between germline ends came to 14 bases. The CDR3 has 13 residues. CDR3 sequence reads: CSVVGTGGQPQHF. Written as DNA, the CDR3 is TGCAGCGTTGTCGGGACGGGAGGGCAGCCCCAGCATTTT.

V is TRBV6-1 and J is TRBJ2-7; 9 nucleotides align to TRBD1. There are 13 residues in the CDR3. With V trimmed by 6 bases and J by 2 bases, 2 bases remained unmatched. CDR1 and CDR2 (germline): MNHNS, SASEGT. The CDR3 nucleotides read TGTGCCAGCAGGAGGACAGGGGCCTACGAGCAGTACTTC. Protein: CASRRTGAYEQYF.

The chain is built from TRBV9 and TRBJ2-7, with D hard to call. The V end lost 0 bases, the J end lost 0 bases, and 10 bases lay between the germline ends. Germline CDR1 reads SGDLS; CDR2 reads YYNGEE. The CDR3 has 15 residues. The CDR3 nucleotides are TGTGCCAGCAGCGTAGCTGGATCTAGCTCCTACGAGCAGTACTTC. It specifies CASSVAGSSSYEQYF.

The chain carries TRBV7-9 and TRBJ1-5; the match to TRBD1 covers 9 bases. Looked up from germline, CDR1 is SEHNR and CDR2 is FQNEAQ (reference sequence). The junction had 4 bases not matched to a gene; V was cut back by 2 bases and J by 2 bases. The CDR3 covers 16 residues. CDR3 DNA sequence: TGTGCCAGCAGCTTAACACAGGGGGCTCGCAATCAGCCCCAGCATTTT. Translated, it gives CASSLTQGARNQPQHF.

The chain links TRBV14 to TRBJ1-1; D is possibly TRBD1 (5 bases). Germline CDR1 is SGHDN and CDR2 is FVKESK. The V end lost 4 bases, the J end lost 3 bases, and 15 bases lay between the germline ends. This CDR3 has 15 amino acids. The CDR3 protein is CASSRRLGGDTEAFF. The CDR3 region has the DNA TGTGCCAGCAGCCGCAGACTCGGGGGGGACACTGAAGCTTTCTTT.

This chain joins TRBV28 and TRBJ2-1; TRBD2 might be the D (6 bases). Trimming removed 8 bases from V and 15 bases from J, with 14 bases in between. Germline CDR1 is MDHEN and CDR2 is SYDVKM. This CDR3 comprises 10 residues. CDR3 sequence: CASLSGTWFF. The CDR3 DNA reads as TGTGCCAGCCTCTCCGGGACTTGGTTCTTC.

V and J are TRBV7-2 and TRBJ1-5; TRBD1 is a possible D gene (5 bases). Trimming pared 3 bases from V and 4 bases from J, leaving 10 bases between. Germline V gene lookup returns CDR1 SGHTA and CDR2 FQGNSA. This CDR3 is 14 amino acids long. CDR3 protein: CASSFAGYNQPQHF. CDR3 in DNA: TGTGCCAGCAGCTTTGCAGGGTATAATCAGCCCCAGCATTTT.

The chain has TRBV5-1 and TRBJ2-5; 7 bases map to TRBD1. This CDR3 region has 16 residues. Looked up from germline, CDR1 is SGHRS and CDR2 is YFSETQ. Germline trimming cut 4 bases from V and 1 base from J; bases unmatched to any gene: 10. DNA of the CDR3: TGCGCCAGCAGCGAGGGGGACAGCCGCGTCCAAGAGACCCAGTACTTC. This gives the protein CASSEGDSRVQETQYF.

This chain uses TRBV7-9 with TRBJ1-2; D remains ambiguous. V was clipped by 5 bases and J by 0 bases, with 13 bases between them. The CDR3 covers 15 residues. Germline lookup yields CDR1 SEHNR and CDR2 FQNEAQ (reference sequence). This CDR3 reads CASSLGSTANYGYTF. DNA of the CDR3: TGTGCCAGCAGCCTAGGTTCTACAGCTAACTATGGCTACACCTTC.

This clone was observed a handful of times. The DNA of the CDR3 is TGCGCCAGCAGCCAAGACCCAGGGGGCAATCAGCCCCAGCATTTT. Translating it yields CASSQDPGGNQPQHF. The chain uses TRBV4-3 and TRBJ1-5; D might be TRBD1 (6 bases). The length of the CDR3 is 15 residues. The V gene's germline CDR1 is LGHNA and CDR2 YSLEER. V was shortened by 0 bases and J by 2 bases, with 8 bases between the two germline ends.

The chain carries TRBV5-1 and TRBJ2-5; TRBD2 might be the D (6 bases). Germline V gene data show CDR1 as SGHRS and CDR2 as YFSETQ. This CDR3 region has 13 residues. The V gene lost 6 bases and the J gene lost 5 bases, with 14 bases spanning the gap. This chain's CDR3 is CASKSAAGETQYF. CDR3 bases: TGCGCCAGCAAATCGGCCGCGGGGGAGACCCAGTACTTC.

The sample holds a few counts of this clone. The CDR3 DNA reads TGTGCCAGCAGAGAAGCCGGGGGACCCTACTCTGGAAACACCATATATTTT. As protein: CASREAGGPYSGNTIYF. This chain links TRBV28 with TRBJ1-3, with TRBD1 as a possible D gene (5 bases). CDR3 length: 17 amino acids. The ends were cut back, 6 bases at V and 0 bases at J, with 18 bases in the middle. The germline CDR1 and CDR2 sequences are MDHEN and SYDVKM. Full variable domain (outside the CDR3, taken from reference TRBV28 and TRBJ1-3): DVKVTQSSRYLVKRTGEKVFLECVQDMDHENMFWYRQDPGLGLRLIYFSYDVKMKEKGDIPEGYSVSREKKERFSLILESASTNQTSMYLCASREAGGPYSGNTIYFGEGSWLTVV.

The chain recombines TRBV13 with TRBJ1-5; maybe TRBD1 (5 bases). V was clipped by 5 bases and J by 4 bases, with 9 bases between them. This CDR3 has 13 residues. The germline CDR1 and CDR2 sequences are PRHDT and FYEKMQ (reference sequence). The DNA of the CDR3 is TGTGCCAGCAGCCAGAAGGGGAATCAGCCCCAGCATTTT. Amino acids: CASSQKGNQPQHF.

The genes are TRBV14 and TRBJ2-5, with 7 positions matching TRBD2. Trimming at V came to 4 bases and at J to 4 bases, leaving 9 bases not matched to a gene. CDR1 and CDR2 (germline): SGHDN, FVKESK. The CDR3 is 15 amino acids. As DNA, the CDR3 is TGTGCCAGCAGCCCTACGTACTCGGGGGGAGAGACCCAGTACTTC. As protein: CASSPTYSGGETQYF.

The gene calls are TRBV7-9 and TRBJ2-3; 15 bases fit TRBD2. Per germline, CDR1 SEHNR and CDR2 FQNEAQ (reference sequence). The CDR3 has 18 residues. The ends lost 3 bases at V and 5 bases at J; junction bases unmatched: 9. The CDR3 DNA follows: TGTGCCAGCAGCTTCGGGACTAGCGGGAGGAGATTGGGAGATACGCAGTATTTT. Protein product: CASSFGTSGRRLGDTQYF.

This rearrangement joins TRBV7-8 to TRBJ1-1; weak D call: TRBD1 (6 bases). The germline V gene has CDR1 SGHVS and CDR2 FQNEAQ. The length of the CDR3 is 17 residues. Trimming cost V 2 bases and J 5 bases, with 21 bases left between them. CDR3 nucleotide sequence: TGTGCCAGCAGCTTATCCCGCGCGGGGGGCAGAAAGACTGAAGCTTTCTTT. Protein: CASSLSRAGGRKTEAFF.

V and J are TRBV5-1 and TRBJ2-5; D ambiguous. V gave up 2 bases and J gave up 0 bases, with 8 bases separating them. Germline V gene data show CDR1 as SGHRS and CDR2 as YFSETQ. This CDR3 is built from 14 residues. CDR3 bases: TGCGCCAGCAGCTTTTTTGGAGACCAAGAGACCCAGTACTTC. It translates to CASSFFGDQETQYF.

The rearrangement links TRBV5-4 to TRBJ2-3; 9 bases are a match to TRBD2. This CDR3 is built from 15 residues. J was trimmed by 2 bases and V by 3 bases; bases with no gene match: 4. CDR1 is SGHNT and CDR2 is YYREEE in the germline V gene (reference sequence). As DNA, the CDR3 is TGTGCCAGCAGCTCCAGACTAGCGGTCACAGATACGCAGTATTTT. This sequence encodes CASSSRLAVTDTQYF.

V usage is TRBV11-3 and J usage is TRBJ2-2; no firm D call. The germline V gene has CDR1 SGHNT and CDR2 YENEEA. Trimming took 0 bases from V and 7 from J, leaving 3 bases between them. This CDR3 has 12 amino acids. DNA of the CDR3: TGTGCCAGCAGCTTAGAACACGGGGAGCTGTTTTTT. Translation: CASSLEHGELFF.

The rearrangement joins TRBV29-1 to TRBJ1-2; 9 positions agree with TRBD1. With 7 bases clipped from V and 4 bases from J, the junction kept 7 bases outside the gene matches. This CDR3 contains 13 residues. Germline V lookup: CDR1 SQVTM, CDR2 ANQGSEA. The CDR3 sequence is CSASGTGTYGYTF. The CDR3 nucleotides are TGCAGCGCCAGCGGGACAGGGACCTATGGCTACACCTTC. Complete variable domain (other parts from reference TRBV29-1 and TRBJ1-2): SAVISQKPSRDICQRGTSLTIQCQVDSQVTMMFWYRQQPGQSLTLIATANQGSEATYESGFVIDKFPISRPNLTFSTLTVSNMSPEDSSIYLCSASGTGTYGYTFGSGTRLTVV.

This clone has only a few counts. Here the CDR3 DNA reads TGTGCCTGGAGTGTAAGTCTAGCGCAGACCCAGTACTTC. It is translated as CAWSVSLAQTQYF. V and J are TRBV30 and TRBJ2-5; a weak D match, TRBD2 (6 bases). The length of the CDR3 is 13 residues. The V and J ends lost 0 bases and 6 bases respectively, with 11 bases between them. Germline CDR1 reads GTSNPN; CDR2 reads SVGIG (reference sequence).

Here the CDR3 reads CASSTYRGKSSYNEQFF. The CDR3 nucleotides are TGTGCCAGTAGTACGTACAGGGGGAAAAGCTCCTACAATGAGCAGTTCTTC. The V gene is TRBV19, the J gene TRBJ2-1, with 8 bases lining up with TRBD1. V lost 4 bases, J lost 0 bases, and 8 bases stayed unmatched. CDR1 and CDR2 (germline): LNHDA, SQIVND (reference sequence). The CDR3 sequence is 17 residues long.

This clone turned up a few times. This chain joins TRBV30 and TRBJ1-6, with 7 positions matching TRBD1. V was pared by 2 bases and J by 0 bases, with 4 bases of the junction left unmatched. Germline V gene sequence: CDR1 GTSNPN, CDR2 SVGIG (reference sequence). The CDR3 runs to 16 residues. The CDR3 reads CAWSPRGLSYNSPLHF. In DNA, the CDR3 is TGTGCCTGGAGTCCGAGGGGGCTCTCCTATAATTCACCCCTCCACTTT.